A selection of T cell receptor beta chains follows, all from one sample in a study of OX40 agonist ivuxolimab in advanced cancers. Sequencing was performed with immunoSEQ multiplex PCR; in TCRdb, only in-frame clones are kept and a portion is missing. Of under 85,000 clones listed, 94% were seen once; the top ten hold approximately 20%. Specimen: CD4+ or CD8+ T cells sorted from blood, collected in a trial of the OX40 agonist ivuxolimab. All receptors derive from an adult with an advanced solid tumor such as melanoma, head and neck, liver or kidney cancer. Both conserved end residues are part of each CDR3. The order of the fields is clone size, V gene, J gene, D gene, CDR3 protein, CDR3 DNA. D genes are given only for firm matches. Size is omitted from some rows. Given values are once, few, many or a class for expanded clones.

>few|TRBV7-8|TRBJ1-3|TRBD1
CASRRGTGSGNTIYF
TGTGCCAGCAGGCGAGGGACAGGCTCTGGAAACACCATATATTTT
>NA|TRBV29-1|TRBJ2-7|TRBD1
CSVEKDPLTGGKPYEQYF
TGCAGCGTTGAAAAGGACCCCCTGACAGGGGGAAAACCCTACGAGCAGTACTTC
>once|TRBV6-5|TRBJ2-2|TRBD2
CASSISGTGELFF
TGTGCCAGCAGTATTAGCGGGACCGGGGAGCTGTTTTTT
>NA|TRBV19|TRBJ2-7|NA
CASSNTQGLSYEQYF
TGTGCCAGTAGTAACACCCAGGGACTCTCCTACGAGCAGTACTTC
>NA|TRBV15|TRBJ2-7|NA
CATSSGYEQYF
TGTGCCACCAGCTCCGGTTACGAGCAGTACTTC
>NA|TRBV28|TRBJ2-7|TRBD2
CASSLRTSGTFKAYEQYF
TGTGCCAGCAGTTTAAGGACTAGCGGGACCTTTAAAGCCTACGAGCAGTACTTC
>NA|TRBV5-1|TRBJ2-1|NA
CASRWGEVEQFF
TGCGCCAGCAGATGGGGGGAGGTTGAGCAGTTCTTC
>NA|TRBV27|TRBJ1-5|NA
CASSIQGNNQPQHF
TGTGCCAGTTCGATACAGGGAAACAATCAGCCCCAGCATTTT
>once|TRBV11-2|TRBJ2-7|NA
CASSLGKGTYEQYF
TGTGCCAGCAGCTTAGGGAAAGGGACCTACGAGCAGTACTTC
>once|TRBV7-2|TRBJ2-1|NA
CASSLLLGAYNEQFF
TGTGCCAGCAGCTTACTTCTGGGGGCCTACAATGAGCAGTTCTTC
>NA|TRBV2|TRBJ2-4|TRBD1
CASSMGQGGNIQYF
TGTGCCAGCAGTATGGGACAGGGAGGGAACATTCAGTACTTC
>NA|TRBV19|TRBJ1-5|TRBD1
CASSIGQGAGNQPQHF
TGTGCCAGTAGTATAGGGCAGGGGGCAGGCAATCAGCCCCAGCATTTT
>NA|TRBV18|TRBJ2-7|NA
CASSLSGAFLSYEQYF
TGTGCCAGCTCCCTCTCCGGGGCCTTCTTATCCTACGAGCAGTACTTC
>once|TRBV15|TRBJ2-7|NA
CATSRDVLGISYEQYF
TGTGCCACCAGCAGAGATGTTCTAGGTATCTCCTACGAGCAGTACTTC
>NA|TRBV10-2|TRBJ1-2|NA
CASSDLISNYGYTF
TGCGCCAGCAGTGACCTGATTTCTAACTATGGCTACACCTTC
>NA|TRBV25-1|TRBJ2-5|NA
CASSESMGETQYF
TGTGCCAGCAGTGAATCAATGGGCGAGACCCAGTACTTC
>NA|TRBV6-5|TRBJ2-7|TRBD1
CASSTDRPPYEQYF
TGTGCCAGCAGCACGGACAGGCCCCCCTACGAGCAGTACTTC
>NA|TRBV5-4|TRBJ2-5|TRBD2
CASSLGVLLAGGRQETQYF
TGTGCCAGCAGCTTGGGTGTTCTGCTAGCGGGGGGCCGCCAAGAGACCCAGTACTTC
>NA|TRBV5-6|TRBJ1-1|NA
CASSSDYTEAFF
TGTGCCAGCAGCTCCGACTACACTGAAGCTTTCTTT
>NA|TRBV9|TRBJ2-7|NA
CASSVASGGNSYEQYF
TGTGCCAGCAGCGTAGCTTCTGGGGGAAACTCCTACGAGCAGTACTTC
>NA|TRBV2|TRBJ1-5|NA
CASSLRGLGMQPQHF
TGTGCCAGCAGTCTACGTGGCCTCGGGATGCAGCCCCAGCATTTT
>once|TRBV6-5|TRBJ2-1|TRBD2
CASSYSPSGRGSEQFF
TGTGCCAGCAGTTACTCTCCCAGCGGGAGGGGGAGTGAGCAGTTCTTC
>NA|TRBV11-2|TRBJ2-5|NA
CASSLEATLLETQYF
TGTGCCAGCAGCTTAGAGGCCACACTTTTAGAGACCCAGTACTTC
>NA|TRBV28|TRBJ2-7|TRBD1
CASSLYRGSSYEQYF
TGTGCCAGCAGTTTATACAGGGGGAGCTCCTACGAGCAGTACTTC
>NA|TRBV29-1|TRBJ2-7|NA
CSVEWAARGARDEQYF
TGCAGCGTTGAGTGGGCTGCACGGGGTGCAAGGGACGAGCAGTACTTC
>NA|TRBV27|TRBJ1-1|NA
CASSFKGENTEAFF
TGTGCCAGCAGTTTTAAGGGGGAGAACACTGAAGCTTTCTTT
>NA|TRBV5-1|TRBJ1-2|NA
CASSMDSLYGYTF
TGCGCCAGCAGCATGGACAGCCTCTATGGCTACACCTTC
>NA|TRBV27|TRBJ1-2|NA
CASSSVGGADYGYTF
TGTGCCAGCAGTAGTGTTGGGGGGGCTGACTATGGCTACACCTTC
>NA|TRBV11-3|TRBJ2-7|NA
CASSRGGTSKEEQYF
TGTGCCAGCAGCCGTGGCGGGACGTCAAAAGAGGAGCAGTACTTC
>NA|TRBV27|TRBJ2-3|NA
CASSLSRDQTQYF
TGTGCCAGCAGTTTATCCCGGGACCAAACGCAGTATTTT
>NA|TRBV29-1|TRBJ2-3|TRBD2
CSFEAGRRADTQYF
TGCAGCTTCGAAGCGGGAAGGAGGGCAGATACGCAGTATTTT
>NA|TRBV28|TRBJ2-7|NA
CASSPYGGSSYEQYF
TGTGCCAGCAGTCCCTACGGTGGCAGCTCCTACGAGCAGTACTTC
>NA|TRBV15|TRBJ2-7|TRBD1
CATSRGDEKSRDRNYEQYF
TGTGCCACCAGCAGAGGAGATGAAAAAAGCCGGGACAGGAACTACGAGCAGTACTTC
>few|TRBV7-9|TRBJ2-7|NA
CASSPRGPDEQYF
TGTGCCAGCAGCCCTAGAGGGCCGGACGAGCAGTACTTC
>NA|TRBV5-4|TRBJ1-1|NA
CASSLGSTEAFF
TGTGCCAGCAGCCTGGGGTCCACTGAAGCTTTCTTT
>NA|TRBV9|TRBJ2-6|NA
CASSAPPPVAGANVLTF
TGTGCCAGCAGCGCACCCCCGCCGGTGGCTGGGGCCAACGTCCTGACTTTC
>NA|TRBV13|TRBJ1-2|TRBD1
CASSPGQVYGYTF
TGTGCCAGCAGCCCGGGACAGGTCTATGGCTACACCTTC
>NA|TRBV7-9|TRBJ2-1|TRBD2
CASSQPLAGLPSNEQFF
TGTGCCAGCAGCCAACCATTAGCGGGACTTCCTTCTAATGAGCAGTTCTTC
>NA|TRBV11-2|TRBJ2-7|NA
CASSLGGQPYEQYF
TGTGCCAGCAGCTTGGGGGGGCAGCCGTACGAGCAGTACTTC
>NA|TRBV9|TRBJ2-5|NA
CASSVGGEETQYF
TGTGCCAGCAGCGTAGGAGGGGAAGAGACCCAGTACTTC
>NA|TRBV7-9|TRBJ2-5|TRBD1
CASSSFPGQGRETQYF
TGTGCCAGCAGCTCTTTTCCGGGACAGGGGAGAGAGACCCAGTACTTC
>NA|TRBV19|TRBJ2-7|NA
CASSIVGLRPQEQYF
TGTGCCAGTAGTATAGTCGGCCTCCGACCCCAGGAGCAGTACTTC
>NA|TRBV6-1|TRBJ2-7|NA
CASSELGPPYEQYF
TGTGCCAGCAGTGAATTGGGTCCCCCCTACGAGCAGTACTTC
>NA|TRBV28|TRBJ2-7|NA
CASSFLSGAGSYEQYF
TGTGCCAGCAGTTTTCTTTCCGGGGCAGGATCCTACGAGCAGTACTTC
>NA|TRBV6-5|TRBJ1-1|TRBD1
CASSHTGGTEAFF
TGTGCCAGCAGTCACACAGGGGGTACTGAAGCTTTCTTT
>NA|TRBV7-9|TRBJ2-2|NA
CASSLGYTGELFF
TGTGCCAGCAGCTTAGGATACACCGGGGAGCTGTTTTTT
>NA|TRBV5-5|TRBJ2-3|TRBD2
CASSLGGGGLTDTQYF
TGTGCCAGCAGCTTGGGTGGCGGGGGGCTCACAGATACGCAGTATTTT
>NA|TRBV19|TRBJ2-1|NA
CASSRAISSYNEQFF
TGTGCCAGTAGTAGAGCGATTAGCTCCTACAATGAGCAGTTCTTC
>NA|TRBV4-3|TRBJ1-2|NA
CASSPSWGSNYGYTF
TGCGCCAGCAGCCCTAGCTGGGGGTCTAACTATGGCTACACCTTC
>NA|TRBV4-2|TRBJ1-2|NA
CASSQDRDGNYGYTF
TGTGCCAGCAGCCAAGACCGGGACGGTAACTATGGCTACACCTTC
>NA|TRBV29-1|TRBJ2-5|NA
CSVALRGVVGETQYF
TGCAGCGTGGCTCTTCGTGGGGTTGTAGGGGAGACCCAGTACTTC
>NA|TRBV6-5|TRBJ2-5|NA
CASSYSPSRGETQYF
TGTGCCAGCAGTTACAGCCCCTCAAGAGGGGAGACCCAGTACTTC
>NA|TRBV6-5|TRBJ2-7|TRBD1
CASSYGTGGGYEQYF
TGTGCCAGCAGTTACGGGACAGGGGGCGGGTACGAGCAGTACTTC